This TCR beta chain came from a study of cytomegalovirus exposure and HLA in healthy donors. Study-wide findings and caveats: The authors assumed roughly uniform sequencing depth across donors for presence/absence analyses. As a later analysis showed, several of the most significant clusters appeared to be linked to common viral pathogens.

The PCR made use of 60 Vbeta and 13 Jbeta primers. How the authors handled the data: A follow-up analysis tallied some 80 million unique TCR beta chains, roughly 10 million shared. The method was immunoSEQ multiplex PCR; TCRdb's version includes in-frame clones alone and lacks a portion of them. V, J and clone size derive from that table, while D and trimming were established from the DNA sequence. Seen here are roughly 130,000 clones, less than 85% observed once, and the top ten hold around 2.1%. Donors were nominally healthy when sampled, though unrecorded immune exposures were likely. This clone was picked up a small number of times. Its matching antigen is unknown. The V segment lost 6 bases and the J segment 2 bases; nucleotides outside the gene matches: 5. Germline V gene lookup returns CDR1 SNHLY and CDR2 FYNNEI. The length of the CDR3 is 15 residues.

The chain joins TRBV2 to TRBJ2-4, with 9 bases matching TRBD2. This TCR derives from a woman aged 40-49 years in good health and CMV-seropositive. The sequencing input was PBMCs. The CDR3 sequence is CASRSGGQSKNIQYF. DNA for the CDR3: TGTGCCAGCAGGAGCGGGGGGCAGTCCAAAAACATTCAGTACTTC.